Given below is one T cell receptor (delta chain) in context. Its antigen target is currently unknown. Given a far larger clone just one base away, this is likely a sequencing read error. The data originate from a study of gamma-delta T cells after stem cell transplantation (dated by TCRdb to 2016 to 2018). The library was built by means of RT-PCR. Instrument used: Illumina MiSeq. Via CATT, TCRdb reprocessed the public reads, and rows with identical DNA were then joined. The sample profile shows roughly 1,900 delta-chain clones; 0.3% to 0.4% of them were found once. About 18% of the sample is held by the ten biggest clonotypes. Counted from cysteine to phenylalanine, this CDR3 has 18 amino acids. The sequence is cut down to CDR3 DNA, 54 bases in frame from base 1. In the germline V gene, CDR1 corresponds to GEAIGNYY and CDR2 to EKD.

The clonotype was recovered from a human donor. It is not recorded whose cells these are; they may come from a transplant donor. This sequence uses TRDV2 and TRDJ1; a stretch of 7 junction bases matches TRDD3. The sequenced sample consisted of gamma-delta T cells. The base sequence is TGTGCCCGTGACACCGTGGGAACTGGGGTACACCCCACCGATAAACTCATCTTT. This yields the protein CARDTVGTGVHPTDKLIF.